This T cell receptor (beta chain) comes out of a study of somatic mutations in cytotoxic T cells in rheumatoid arthritis. Study-level background: Some V beta antibody-stained T-cell populations were flow-sorted at nearly 100% purity, including V beta1+ cells sequenced for TCRB.

Produced via immunoSEQ multiplex PCR; TCRdb's table is partial and in-frame only. The sample yields roughly 9,800 clones, around four fifths seen once. This CDR3 contains 12 residues. V lost 4 bases, J lost 10 bases, and 13 bases lay in between. The germline V gene encodes CDR1 MGHRA and CDR2 YSYEKL. To note about this clone: Its specificity is unknown.

Study-level points and caveats: An age-related increase in CD8+ clonality was seen in rheumatoid arthritis patients but not in healthy controls. Neither rheumatoid arthritis patients nor age-matched healthy controls had significantly different CD8+ T-cell clonality from the other group.

V usage is TRBV4-1 and J usage is TRBJ1-2, with a weak D call TRBD1 (5 bases). The sequence derives from a man aged 50 to 60 in good health. The sequenced sample was CD8+ T cells sorted from blood. The CDR3 region has the DNA TGCGCCAGCAGCCCGAACGGGGGTGCCTACACCTTC. It yields the protein CASSPNGGAYTF.